The rows below give T cell receptor beta chains drawn from one sample of a study of cytomegalovirus exposure and HLA in healthy donors. Method: immunoSEQ multiplex PCR; TCRdb's copy keeps in-frame clones and lacks some. This sample has about 96,000 clones, with 65% to 80% found just once. Sequencing was done on a sample of PBMCs. Receptors were obtained from a woman aged 70-85 years in good health and CMV-seropositive. Each CDR3 is given with its conserved first and last residue. The D gene is left open where the match is weak. For some rows the clone size is stated as once, few or many, or as a class when expanded; others skip it.

CDR3 protein,CDR3 DNA,clone size,D gene,J gene,V gene,CDR3 length
CASSLVLSPNQPQHF,TGTGCCAGCAGCTTGGTCCTCTCCCCCAATCAGCCCCAGCATTTT,-,-,TRBJ1-5,TRBV5-5,15
CASSEASAGETQYF,TGTGCCAGCAGTGAGGCTAGCGCGGGCGAGACCCAGTACTTC,-,-,TRBJ2-5,TRBV2,14
CAISESISGGELFF,TGTGCCATCAGTGAGTCAATTTCGGGCGGGGAGCTGTTTTTT,-,-,TRBJ2-2,TRBV10-3,14
CASSLLRGGGASGELFF,TGTGCCAGCAGCTTGCTTCGGGGCGGGGGGGCATCCGGGGAGCTGTTTTTT,-,TRBD2,TRBJ2-2,TRBV7-2,17
CAATGVGQPQHF,TGTGCCGCCACAGGGGTGGGCCAGCCCCAGCATTTT,-,TRBD1,TRBJ1-5,TRBV19,12
CASSLGGGHFSEQYF,TGTGCCAGCAGCTTGGGCGGGGGCCATTTTTCCGAGCAGTACTTC,-,-,TRBJ2-7,TRBV5-4,15
CASSIWGEATQYF,TGTGCCAGTAGTATATGGGGAGAGGCTACGCAGTATTTT,-,-,TRBJ2-3,TRBV19,13
CATKTPPNTGELFF,TGTGCCACCAAGACACCACCGAACACCGGGGAGCTGTTTTTT,few,-,TRBJ2-2,TRBV27,14
CASSPGEVGGTQYF,TGTGCCAGCAGCCCTGGGGAGGTCGGGGGTACCCAGTACTTC,-,-,TRBJ2-5,TRBV5-6,14
CASSRQGGGTDTQYF,TGTGCCAGCAGTCGCCAGGGGGGTGGCACAGATACGCAGTATTTT,once,-,TRBJ2-3,TRBV6-4,15
CASSPGGGGETQYF,TGTGCCAGCAGTCCCGGAGGGGGCGGCGAGACCCAGTACTTC,-,-,TRBJ2-5,TRBV28,14
CATSRTGGYEKLFF,TGTGCCACCTCCCGAACAGGCGGTTATGAAAAACTGTTTTTT,-,-,TRBJ1-4,TRBV2,14
CATGEDSYTTGELFF,TGTGCCACCGGGGAGGATAGCTATACCACCGGGGAGCTGTTTTTT,-,-,TRBJ2-2,TRBV15,15
CASSQDGLVGQFF,TGTGCCAGCAGCCAAGATGGCCTAGTGGGGCAGTTCTTC,few,-,TRBJ2-1,TRBV4-2,13
CASSVLEFGGELFF,TGTGCCAGCAGCGTACTCGAGTTCGGCGGGGAGCTGTTTTTT,-,-,TRBJ2-2,TRBV9,14
CASSLVSQLKRDQETQYF,TGTGCCAGCAGCTTAGTTTCCCAACTTAAGAGAGACCAAGAGACCCAGTACTTC,once,-,TRBJ2-5,TRBV7-3,18
CASTYDRGHNTGELFF,TGTGCCAGCACTTACGACAGGGGGCATAACACCGGGGAGCTGTTTTTT,-,TRBD1,TRBJ2-2,TRBV7-2,16
CASNIRDSRNQPQHF,TGTGCCAGTAATATCCGGGACAGCCGCAATCAGCCCCAGCATTTT,few,TRBD1,TRBJ1-5,TRBV19,15
CALRGSFGEQYF,TGTGCCCTTAGAGGTAGTTTTGGCGAGCAGTACTTC,-,-,TRBJ2-7,TRBV27,12
CASSLTAGRGNEKLFF,TGTGCCAGCAGCCTAACCGCCGGCAGGGGAAATGAAAAACTGTTTTTT,-,-,TRBJ1-4,TRBV7-9,16
CASSLEGGGKGYEQYF,TGCGCCAGCAGCTTGGAAGGGGGAGGGAAAGGTTACGAGCAGTACTTC,once,-,TRBJ2-7,TRBV5-1,16
CASSPGDTEAFF,TGCGCCAGCAGCCCGGGTGACACTGAAGCTTTCTTT,-,-,TRBJ1-1,TRBV4-1,12
CASSLQGSAYEQYF,TGTGCCAGCAGCTTACAGGGGTCGGCCTACGAGCAGTACTTC,-,-,TRBJ2-7,TRBV13,14
CASSPGQNYGYTF,TGTGCCAGCAGCCCGGGACAGAACTATGGCTACACCTTC,once,TRBD1,TRBJ1-2,TRBV5-6,13
CASREGQGSREQYF,TGTGCCAGCAGGGAAGGACAGGGATCCCGCGAGCAGTACTTC,-,TRBD1,TRBJ2-7,TRBV28,14
CASSYSISAGGSPLHF,TGTGCCAGCAGTTACTCGATAAGCGCCGGGGGTTCACCCCTCCACTTT,-,-,TRBJ1-6,TRBV6-5,16
CASSSSGLAGSYNEQFF,TGTGCCAGCAGTTCCTCGGGACTAGCGGGATCCTACAATGAGCAGTTCTTC,-,TRBD2,TRBJ2-1,TRBV27,17
CASSPRGRTDTQYF,TGCGCCAGCAGCCCCAGGGGGCGCACAGATACGCAGTATTTT,-,TRBD1,TRBJ2-3,TRBV5-1,14
CASSQGQLEETQYF,TGTGCCAGCAGCCAAGGACAGCTTGAAGAGACCCAGTACTTC,-,-,TRBJ2-5,TRBV4-2,14
CASSYSRGGNTEAFF,TGTGCCAGCAGTTACTCGAGAGGGGGGAACACTGAAGCTTTCTTT,-,-,TRBJ1-1,TRBV6-6,15
CASNRAGGYEQYF,TGTGCCAGTAACCGGGCAGGGGGCTACGAGCAGTACTTC,-,TRBD1,TRBJ2-7,TRBV25-1,13
CASSLDRGAETQYF,TGTGCCAGCAGCTTGGATAGGGGCGCGGAGACCCAGTACTTC,few,-,TRBJ2-5,TRBV5-4,14
CASRPRGARTDTQYF,TGTGCCAGCAGGCCCCGGGGGGCAAGGACAGATACGCAGTATTTT,-,-,TRBJ2-3,TRBV6-5,15
CASSRTSEETQYF,TGTGCCAGCAGCCGCACTAGCGAGGAGACCCAGTACTTC,-,TRBD2,TRBJ2-5,TRBV5-6,13
CASGTGDNTGELFF,TGTGCCAGCGGCACAGGGGACAACACCGGGGAGCTGTTTTTT,few,TRBD1,TRBJ2-2,TRBV19,14
CSVRGTSGHTDTQYF,TGCAGCGTGCGAGGGACTAGCGGGCACACAGATACGCAGTATTTT,once,TRBD2,TRBJ2-3,TRBV29-1,15
CASSLSGGRGETQYF,TGTGCCAGCAGCTTATCTGGCGGGAGGGGAGAGACCCAGTACTTC,-,TRBD2,TRBJ2-5,TRBV7-3,15
CASKVWHFSGNTIYF,TGCGCCAGCAAAGTTTGGCATTTCTCTGGAAACACCATATATTTT,-,-,TRBJ1-3,TRBV4-1,15
CAWSGGRGRSGANVLTF,TGTGCCTGGAGCGGAGGGAGAGGAAGATCTGGGGCCAACGTCCTGACTTTC,-,-,TRBJ2-6,TRBV30,17
CASGLDKGGAGELFF,TGTGCTAGTGGTTTGGACAAGGGGGGGGCCGGGGAGCTGTTTTTT,-,-,TRBJ2-2,TRBV12-5,15
CASHEGAPENPKNEQYF,TGTGCCAGCCACGAAGGGGCGCCCGAAAATCCGAAAAACGAGCAGTACTTC,-,-,TRBJ2-7,TRBV28,17
CASSLLWTANTEAFF,TGTGCCAGCAGCTTGTTATGGACAGCGAACACTGAAGCTTTCTTT,-,-,TRBJ1-1,TRBV5-5,15
CASSYGGTSGWDEQYF,TGTGCCAGCAGCTATGGGGGGACTAGCGGGTGGGACGAGCAGTACTTC,-,TRBD2,TRBJ2-7,TRBV13,16
CASSPWAGSSYEQYF,TGTGCCAGCAGCCCGTGGGCCGGTAGCTCCTACGAGCAGTACTTC,few,-,TRBJ2-7,TRBV7-2,15
CARGNRGVYEQYF,TGTGCCAGGGGGAACAGGGGAGTCTACGAGCAGTACTTC,few,TRBD1,TRBJ2-7,TRBV18,13
CASSHYRGGYTF,TGTGCCAGCAGCCACTACAGGGGTGGCTACACCTTC,few,TRBD1,TRBJ1-2,TRBV5-6,12
CSSDTVYGYTF,TGCAGTTCGGACACAGTCTATGGCTACACCTTC,-,-,TRBJ1-2,TRBV20-1,11
CASSQDASGGPSYNEQFF,TGTGCCAGCAGCCAAGATGCTAGCGGGGGGCCTTCCTACAATGAGCAGTTCTTC,-,TRBD2,TRBJ2-1,TRBV4-2,18
CASKRLEGDTQYF,TGTGCCAGCAAGCGACTAGAGGGAGATACGCAGTATTTT,few,-,TRBJ2-3,TRBV9,13
CASSISSRGVTSLTQPQHF,TGTGCCAGTAGTATTAGCTCCAGGGGCGTAACGTCTCTCACGCAGCCCCAGCATTTT,few,-,TRBJ1-5,TRBV19,19